This passage covers 21 T cell receptor beta chains from one sample sequenced in a study of T cell responses to AZD1222 COVID-19 vaccine. Sequencing used immunoSEQ multiplex PCR; TCRdb keeps in-frame clones, though not all of them. The sample records approximately 140,000 clones, roughly nine tenths being singletons. Here the sequenced sample was peripheral blood, taken on day 0 of AZD1222 vaccination. The origin of the receptors is an adult in good health.

This clone was counted only a few times. The chain couples TRBV19 to TRBJ1-4; D ambiguous. V was trimmed by 5 bases and J by 3 bases, leaving 13 bases between them. The V gene's germline CDR1 is LNHDA and CDR2 SQIVND (reference sequence). This CDR3 spans 15 amino acids. The CDR3 coding sequence is TGTGCCAGTAGTCTCCGGACGGACCCTAATGAAAAACTGTTTTTT. Translating it yields CASSLRTDPNEKLFF.

V gene TRBV4-3 combines with J gene TRBJ2-1; 13 positions agree with TRBD2. Germline V gives CDR1 LGHNA, CDR2 YSLEER. The CDR3 is 19 amino acids. V dropped 2 bases and J dropped 9; count of bases not matched to a gene: 16. The CDR3: CASSQWTSGRGGSRGEQFF. The DNA of the CDR3 is TGCGCCAGCAGCCAATGGACTAGCGGGAGAGGGGGGAGTAGGGGTGAGCAGTTCTTC.

This chain connects TRBV9 to TRBJ1-5, with unresolved D. The germline V and J ends were trimmed by 1 base and 0 bases, with 5 bases remaining between them. Germline V gene lookup returns CDR1 SGDLS and CDR2 YYNGEE. This CDR3 has 14 amino acids. As DNA, the CDR3 is TGTGCCAGCAGCGTAATGGATAGCAATCAGCCCCAGCATTTT. Translation gives CASSVMDSNQPQHF.

This chain joins TRBV2 and TRBJ1-5, with D maybe TRBD1 (5 bases). The CDR3 consists of 19 residues. Germline-derived CDR1 and CDR2 are SNHLY and FYNNEI. V was clipped by 2 bases and J by 1 base, with 21 bases between them. The CDR3 reads CASSERAPWWGLSNQPQHF. The CDR3 region has the DNA TGTGCCAGCAGTGAAAGGGCCCCTTGGTGGGGGTTAAGCAATCAGCCCCAGCATTTT.

This chain connects TRBV4-1 to TRBJ1-2; TRBD1 might be the D (5 bases). Trimming cost V 2 bases and J 4 bases, with 14 bases left between them. The CDR3 covers 15 residues. Looked up from germline, CDR1 is MGHRA and CDR2 is YSYEKL. CDR3 in amino acids: CASSQTITDSYGYTF. CDR3 coding DNA: TGCGCCAGCAGCCAAACTATCACCGACAGCTATGGCTACACCTTC.

This clone was seen a single time. V is TRBV3-1 (or the pseudogene TRBV3-2) and J is TRBJ2-6; D is uncertain. This CDR3 spans 13 amino acids. The germline CDR1 and CDR2 sequences are LGHDT and YNNKEL (reference sequence). Trimming removed 8 bases at V and 0 bases at J, with 5 bases between. This chain's CDR3 is CASWSSGANVLTF. DNA for the CDR3: TGTGCCAGCTGGTCCTCTGGGGCCAACGTCCTGACTTTC.

CDR3 nucleotides: TGCGCCAGCAGCCAAGTAAGGGCATCGGGGACACTTGCGATATCCTACAATGAGCAGTTCTTC. Translating it yields CASSQVRASGTLAISYNEQFF. V is TRBV4-1 and J is TRBJ2-1; maybe TRBD1 (6 bases). Germline V lookup: CDR1 MGHRA, CDR2 YSYEKL. This CDR3 spans 21 amino acids. V shed 1 base and J shed 1 base, with 26 bases lying between them.

The rearrangement uses TRBV6-2 or TRBV6-3 and TRBJ2-7; D not resolved. The V end was cut by 5 bases, the J end by 6 bases, with 17 bases between. Germline CDR1 is MNHEY and CDR2 is SVGEGT. There are 14 residues in the CDR3. The CDR3 DNA reads as TGTGCCAGCAGTCTATTACCATCCTCGGGCGAGCAGTACTTC. Its translation: CASSLLPSSGEQYF.

The CDR3 here is CASSQWTGGLETQYF. The CDR3, as DNA: TGCGCCAGCAGCCAGTGGACAGGGGGCCTAGAGACCCAGTACTTC. The chain carries TRBV4-3 and TRBJ2-5; 11 bases fit TRBD1. With 3 bases clipped from V and 4 bases from J, the junction kept 4 bases outside the gene matches. The CDR3 has 15 amino acids. The germline V gene encodes CDR1 LGHNA and CDR2 YSLEER.

This chain joins TRBV7-8 and TRBJ2-7; D remains ambiguous. Deletions cut 5 bases from V and 1 base from J, with 15 bases between. The CDR3 has 15 residues. Germline values: CDR1 SGHVS, CDR2 FQNEAQ. Here the CDR3 DNA reads TGTGCCAGCAGCCCTAGTCCGGCTATTTCCTACGAGCAGTACTTC. Its protein is CASSPSPAISYEQYF.

The rearrangement joins TRBV20-1 to TRBJ2-7; TRBD2 might be the D (6 bases). Germline CDR1 is DFQATT and CDR2 is SNEGSKA (reference sequence). The V gene lost 6 bases and the J gene lost 7 bases, with 13 bases spanning the gap. The CDR3 spans 11 residues. DNA for the CDR3: TGCAGTGCCCTGACTAGGCGGGAGCAGTACTTC. Its protein product is CSALTRREQYF.

This chain uses TRBV12-3 or TRBV12-4 with TRBJ1-2; tentative D call: TRBD1 (6 bases). The germline V and J ends were trimmed by 6 bases and 6 bases, with 14 bases remaining between them. CDR3 length: 13 amino acids. The CDR3 spells CASSPRGANGYTF. The CDR3 coding sequence is TGTGCCAGCAGCCCCCGGGGGGCGAATGGCTACACCTTC.

The rearrangement joins TRBV6-4 to TRBJ1-5; D not certain. In germline, CDR1 is MRHNA, CDR2 SNTAGT. This CDR3 comprises 15 residues. V lost 7 bases and J lost 11, with 24 bases in between. The CDR3 is CASNVGSGPRRAQHF. CDR3 in DNA: TGTGCCAGCAATGTTGGCTCCGGCCCCAGGCGGGCCCAGCATTTT.

The rearrangement joins TRBV2 to TRBJ2-3, with D possibly TRBD2 on 5 matching bases. The CDR3 length is 14 residues. Germline V CDR1 and CDR2: SNHLY, FYNNEI. Trimming removed 4 bases at V and 2 bases at J, with 10 bases between. CDR3 sequence: CASSARLITDTQYF. The CDR3 DNA follows: TGTGCCAGCAGTGCCCGACTAATCACAGATACGCAGTATTTT.

CDR3 region: CASSTFYFRNTEAFF. The CDR3 nucleotides read TGTGCCAGCAGTACTTTCTATTTCAGGAACACTGAAGCTTTCTTT. The J gene is TRBJ1-1, the V gene TRBV2; D is unresolved. With 5 bases removed from V and 1 base from J, the gap between germline ends came to 14 bases. The CDR3 has 15 residues. Per germline, CDR1 SNHLY and CDR2 FYNNEI. Supplemented by reference TRBV2 and TRBJ1-1, the full variable domain reads EPEVTQTPSHQVTQMGQEVILRCVPISNHLYFYWYRQILGQKVEFLVSFYNNEISEKSEIFDDQFSVERPDGSNFTLKIRSTKLEDSAMYFCASSTFYFRNTEAFFGQGTRLTVV.

The gene calls are TRBV23-1 and TRBJ1-1, with a possible D match to TRBD1 (6 bases). TRBV23-1 is annotated as an ORF whose role is uncertain. Between the trimmed V and J ends, which lost 4 bases and 4 bases, there was a span of 31 bases. The CDR3 covers 20 residues. The CDR3, as DNA: TGCGCCAGCAGTCGACCGGGACAAACACGTGAGGGCTGGAGGGCCACTGAAGCTTTCTTT. Protein: CASSRPGQTREGWRATEAFF.

The rearrangement joins TRBV2 to TRBJ2-7, with no clear D. V was cut by 4 bases and J by 6 bases, with 7 bases left in between. This CDR3 spans 11 amino acids. Germline lookup yields CDR1 SNHLY and CDR2 FYNNEI. This CDR3 reads CASSVSGEQYF. The CDR3 DNA follows: TGTGCCAGCAGTGTGAGTGGCGAGCAGTACTTC.

The chain links TRBV20-1 to TRBJ2-1; 13 bases are a match to TRBD2. J gave up 7 bases and V 5 bases, and 17 bases lay outside the gene matches. The CDR3 length is 18 residues. From germline, CDR1 is DFQATT and CDR2 SNEGSKA (reference sequence). This chain's CDR3 is CSARGLAGVNGVANEQFF. The CDR3 nucleotides read TGCAGTGCTCGTGGACTAGCGGGAGTAAATGGCGTGGCAAATGAGCAGTTCTTC.

The chain employs TRBV4-1 and TRBJ1-3, with 7 bases that match TRBD1. The germline CDR1 and CDR2 sequences are MGHRA and YSYEKL. V shed 3 bases, J shed 1 base, and the junction held 0 bases outside the gene matches. The CDR3 consists of 14 residues. The CDR3 is CASSQTGSGNTIYF. CDR3 coding DNA: TGCGCCAGCAGCCAGACAGGGTCTGGAAACACCATATATTTT.

The chain carries TRBV11-3 and TRBJ1-1; 9 positions match TRBD1. The CDR3 is 15 residues long. The V gene end was trimmed by 5 bases and the J gene end by 1 base; junction bases not matched to a gene: 5. In germline, CDR1 is SGHNT, CDR2 YENEEA. The DNA for the CDR3 is TGTGCCAGCAGCCCGGGACAGGGAACGAACACTGAAGCTTTCTTT. Protein: CASSPGQGTNTEAFF.

J is TRBJ2-1 and V is TRBV7-2, with 10 positions matching TRBD2. Germline lookup yields CDR1 SGHTA and CDR2 FQGNSA. The CDR3 consists of 16 residues. The V segment lost 4 bases and the J segment 8 bases; nucleotides outside the gene matches: 11. This chain's CDR3 is CASSSKGLAEGDEQFF. For the CDR3, the DNA is TGTGCCAGCAGCTCGAAAGGACTAGCGGAAGGCGATGAGCAGTTCTTC.